These 15 T cell receptor beta chains came from one sample sequenced in a study of radiotherapy plus CTLA-4 blockade in lung cancer. Some clones are missing from TCRdb's copy, which holds only in-frame ones; the method was immunoSEQ multiplex PCR. The repertoire has roughly 57,000 clones, approximately 84% of them found once; the top ten carry 5% to 7.5%. Sequences were derived from peripheral blood, sampled from a patient treated with radiotherapy plus ipilimumab. Receptors originate from a human donor with non-small cell lung cancer whose response to radiotherapy plus ipilimumab could not be evaluated.

This rearrangement joins TRBV10-1 to TRBJ1-5, with 8 bases matching TRBD1. The CDR3 sequence is 14 residues long. Germline V CDR1 and CDR2: WNHNN, SYGVQD (reference sequence). The V segment lost 5 bases and the J segment 6 bases; nucleotides outside the gene matches: 6. CDR3 loop: CASSPTGVGQPQHF. CDR3 DNA: TGCGCCAGCAGTCCGACAGGGGTCGGTCAGCCCCAGCATTTT.

The CDR3 DNA reads as TGCGCCAGCAGCTTGGGGGCGGGCCTCGGGGCCAACGTCCTGACTTTC. This encodes CASSLGAGLGANVLTF. The chain combines TRBV5-1 with TRBJ2-6; D possibly corresponds to TRBD2 (5 bases). The germline gives CDR1 SGHRS, CDR2 YFSETQ. The CDR3 has 16 amino acids. Trimming cost V 0 bases and J 4 bases, with 11 bases left between them.

The CDR3 loop reads CASRDRVINYEQYF. The CDR3 nucleotides are TGTGCCAGCAGGGACAGGGTCATCAACTACGAGCAGTACTTC. This chain connects TRBV6-1 to TRBJ2-7; 8 nucleotides match TRBD1. V lost 6 bases and J lost 3; bases outside the gene matches: 7. This CDR3 contains 14 residues. From germline, CDR1 is MNHNS and CDR2 SASEGT.

The chain joins TRBV7-9 to TRBJ2-2, with 8 bases fitting TRBD1. The CDR3 is 14 amino acids. Germline V gene lookup returns CDR1 SEHNR and CDR2 FQNEAQ (reference sequence). With 9 bases clipped from V and 0 bases from J, the junction kept 3 bases outside the gene matches. The CDR3 bases are TGTGCCAGAGACAGGGGCGCGAACACCGGGGAGCTGTTTTTT. It codes for CARDRGANTGELFF.

The chain carries TRBV9 and TRBJ1-1, with a tentative D call TRBD1 (5 bases). Germline CDR1 and CDR2: SGDLS and YYNGEE. The CDR3 consists of 14 residues. V dropped 2 bases and J dropped 0 bases, with 8 bases sitting between them. CDR3 region: CASSVGTLNTEAFF. Here the CDR3 DNA reads TGTGCCAGCAGCGTGGGGACTCTGAACACTGAAGCTTTCTTT.

Only one count was recorded for this clone. V is TRBV7-8 and J is TRBJ1-1; no reliable D call. V lost 1 base, J lost 1 base, and 4 bases lay in between. The CDR3 has 13 residues. Germline CDR1 reads SGHVS; CDR2 reads FQNEAQ. In DNA, the CDR3 is TGTGCCAGCAGCTTAGTAGCGAACACTGAAGCTTTCTTT. Residues: CASSLVANTEAFF.

As regards this clone: The junction departs from the called germline gene at one end, perhaps through a read error. The rearrangement uses TRBV14 and TRBJ2-5; 7 bases match TRBD2. Looked up from germline, CDR1 is SGHDN and CDR2 is FVKESK. The CDR3 length is 11 residues. The CDR3 nucleotides are TGTGCCAGCAGCCAGGCGGGGGACCCACACTTC. Amino acid sequence: CASSQAGDPHF. Full variable domain (rest looked up from reference TRBV14 and TRBJ2-5): EAGVTQFPSHSVIEKGQTVTLRCDPISGHDNLYWYRRVMGKEIKFLLHFVKESKQDESGMPNNRFLAERTGGTYSTLKVQPAELEDSGVYFCASSQAGDPHFGPGTRLLVL.

V gene TRBV5-1 combines with J gene TRBJ1-5, with 7 nucleotides matching TRBD1. The CDR3 is 14 amino acids. The junction had 2 bases not matched to a gene; V was cut back by 3 bases and J by 2 bases. The germline V gene has CDR1 SGHRS and CDR2 YFSETQ. CDR3: CASSSGGGNQPQHF. The CDR3 DNA is TGCGCCAGCAGCTCAGGGGGAGGCAATCAGCCCCAGCATTTT.

The chain combines TRBV4-1 with TRBJ2-1; TRBD2 aligns across 8 bases. With 1 base clipped from V and 9 bases from J, the junction kept 8 bases outside the gene matches. The CDR3 has 15 residues. The germline V gene encodes CDR1 MGHRA and CDR2 YSYEKL. The CDR3 coding sequence is TGCGCCAGCAGCCAAGCTAGCGGGCATGGGCGTGAGCAGTTCTTC. It specifies CASSQASGHGREQFF.

The chain recombines TRBV11-2 with TRBJ2-7, with 9 bases identical to TRBD1. The CDR3 loop spans 16 amino acids. V trimming: 5 bases; J trimming: 0 bases; junction bases outside the gene matches: 8. Germline V gene sequence: CDR1 SGHAT, CDR2 FQNNGV. Here the CDR3 reads CASSLGPGQGSYEQYF. CDR3 nucleotides: TGTGCCAGCAGCCTAGGACCGGGACAGGGCTCCTACGAGCAGTACTTC. Using reference TRBV11-2 and TRBJ2-7 for the parts outside the CDR3, the full variable domain is EAGVAQSPRYKIIEKRQSVAFWCNPISGHATLYWYQQILGQGPKLLIQFQNNGVVDDSQLPKDRFSAERLKGVDSTLKIQPAKLEDSAVYLCASSLGPGQGSYEQYFGPGTRLTVT.

The chain carries TRBV6-5 and TRBJ1-6, with 9 nucleotides matching TRBD1. The V gene's germline CDR1 is MNHEY and CDR2 SVGAGI. This CDR3 contains 13 residues. Trimming removed 6 bases from V and 9 bases from J; junction bases left unmatched: 3. The CDR3 region is CASSRTGVSPLHF. In DNA form, the CDR3 reads TGTGCCAGCAGCCGGACAGGGGTTTCACCCCTCCACTTT.

This clone was recorded once. CDR3 sequence: CASSKAWGEVGAFF. The CDR3 DNA sequence: TGTGCCAGCAGCAAAGCTTGGGGGGAAGTGGGGGCTTTCTTT. The rearrangement links TRBV21-1 to TRBJ1-1. TRBV21-1 has pseudogene status. The CDR3 is made up of 14 amino acids.

This chain uses TRBV18 with TRBJ2-3, with 14 nucleotides matching TRBD2. V shed 4 bases, J shed 5 bases, and the junction held 5 bases outside the gene matches. This CDR3 contains 16 residues. Germline V gives CDR1 KGHSH, CDR2 LQKENI. CDR3 amino acids: CASSHPGLAGVDTQYF. The CDR3 region has the DNA TGTGCCAGCTCACACCCGGGACTAGCGGGAGTAGATACGCAGTATTTT.

The chain recombines TRBV30 with TRBJ2-5; 14 positions agree with TRBD2. Germline assignment: CDR1 GTSNPN and CDR2 SVGIG (reference sequence). The trim removed 2 bases at V and 5 bases at J, leaving 7 bases unmatched. The CDR3 covers 16 residues. Here the CDR3 DNA reads TGTGCCTGGAGTCGTGGACTAGCGGGAGGTGGGGAGACCCAGTACTTC. Translating gives CAWSRGLAGGGETQYF.

This chain connects TRBV10-2 to TRBJ1-3; no clear D gene. Germline CDR1 is WSHSY and CDR2 is SAAADI. Trimming removed 6 bases from V and 0 bases from J, with 12 bases in between. This CDR3 has 15 residues. The DNA for the CDR3 is TGCGCCAGCAGCGGTACAGCATCCTCTGGAAACACCATATATTTT. Protein sequence: CASSGTASSGNTIYF.